The 28 T cell receptor beta chains below were found in one sample sequenced in a study of cytomegalovirus exposure and HLA in healthy donors. Vbeta (60) and Jbeta (13) primers were used in the PCR. Generated by immunoSEQ multiplex PCR, the TCRdb table keeps only in-frame clones and is missing some. In the table there are around 250,000 clones, around 81% of which are singletons. The sample taken for sequencing was PBMCs. These receptors all come from a woman aged 55-75 years in good health and CMV-seropositive.

V is TRBV6-5 and J is TRBJ1-5, with D uncertain. Germline assignment: CDR1 MNHEY and CDR2 SVGAGI. The CDR3 totals 15 residues. Between the trimmed V and J ends, which lost 6 bases and 9 bases, there was a span of 21 bases. The CDR3 here is CASSAFGLHGVPQHF. For the CDR3, the DNA is TGTGCCAGCAGCGCCTTCGGACTGCATGGTGTGCCCCAGCATTTT.

The V gene is TRBV5-1, the J gene TRBJ2-1; TRBD2 agrees at 14 bases. CDR3 length: 18 residues. V was pared by 2 bases and J by 5 bases, with 9 bases of the junction left unmatched. The germline gives CDR1 SGHRS, CDR2 YFSETQ. The CDR3 DNA follows: TGCGCCAGCAGCTTTTCCGGACTAGCGGGAGGATCCCACAATGAGCAGTTCTTC. Translating gives CASSFSGLAGGSHNEQFF.

J is TRBJ1-2 and V is TRBV5-1; D is unclear. V shed 0 bases and J shed 4 bases, with 10 bases lying between them. CDR1 and CDR2 from the germline V gene are SGHRS and YFSETQ. CDR3 size: 14 residues. CDR3 sequence (DNA): TGCGCCAGCAGCTTGGCGGAGGGCGGCTATGGCTACACCTTC. Amino acid sequence: CASSLAEGGYGYTF.

This clone was observed a few times. The chain combines TRBV6-1 with TRBJ2-7, with 8 bases identical to TRBD1. The V gene's germline CDR1 is MNHNS and CDR2 SASEGT. Losses at the gene ends were 11 bases for V and 2 bases for J; bases not matched to a gene: 8. The CDR3 runs to 13 residues. The CDR3, as DNA: TGTGCCGGTCGGACAGGGCTTGCCTACGAGCAGTACTTC. Its protein product is CAGRTGLAYEQYF.

The V gene is TRBV7-8, the J gene TRBJ2-1; D not certain. This CDR3 is 18 amino acids long. CDR1 SGHVS and CDR2 FQNEAQ come from the germline V gene. V lost 3 bases, J lost 2 bases, and 20 bases lay in between. The CDR3 DNA reads as TGTGCCAGCAGCTTTCATCCCCTTACACAGCCGGCCTACAATGAGCAGTTCTTC. Protein product: CASSFHPLTQPAYNEQFF.

This clone showed up just a few times. This chain joins TRBV4-1 and TRBJ2-1; D is perhaps TRBD2 (6 bases). This CDR3 spans 15 amino acids. Trimming took off 1 base at V and 7 bases at J, with 14 bases between the two ends. Germline CDR1 and CDR2: MGHRA and YSYEKL. In nucleotides, the CDR3 is TGCGCCAGCAGCCAAGTGTCTAGCGAGGAAAATGAGCAGTTCTTC. Translated: CASSQVSSEENEQFF.

CDR3 in DNA: TGTGCCATCAGTGAGTCGGGGCTAGCGGGAGTCTGGGCCGAGCAGTACTTC. It specifies CAISESGLAGVWAEQYF. This chain connects TRBV10-3 to TRBJ2-7; 10 nucleotides align to TRBD2. CDR3 length: 17 residues. Germline loops: CDR1 ENHRY, CDR2 SYGVKD. After removal of 0 bases from V and 6 bases from J, the junction contained 11 bases not matched to a gene.

This rearrangement joins TRBV29-1 to TRBJ2-7; no clear D gene. The germline V gene has CDR1 SQVTM and CDR2 ANQGSEA. There are 16 residues in the CDR3. Between the trimmed V and J ends, which lost 1 base and 0 bases, there was a span of 16 bases. CDR3 protein: CSVEAPTPTLSYEQYF. In DNA form, the CDR3 reads TGCAGCGTTGAAGCCCCGACTCCAACCCTCTCCTACGAGCAGTACTTC.

V usage is TRBV7-9 and J usage is TRBJ1-2; the D gene is possibly TRBD1 (5 bases). The ends were cut back, 5 bases at V and 8 bases at J, with 15 bases in the middle. The germline gives CDR1 SEHNR, CDR2 FQNEAQ (reference sequence). The CDR3 loop spans 13 amino acids. In DNA, the CDR3 is TGTGCCAGCAGCCAGGTGGGGCCGAGAGGCTACACCTTC. Its protein product is CASSQVGPRGYTF.

V and J are TRBV29-1 and TRBJ1-1, with D possibly matching TRBD1 (6 bases). V was trimmed by 4 bases and J by 5 bases, leaving 17 bases between them. Germline lookup yields CDR1 SQVTM and CDR2 ANQGSEA. The CDR3 loop spans 14 amino acids. This chain's CDR3 is CSVVPTGRGTEAFF. CDR3 nucleotide sequence: TGCAGCGTTGTCCCAACAGGGAGAGGGACTGAAGCTTTCTTT.

The chain uses TRBV9 and TRBJ2-7; D is possibly TRBD1 (6 bases). Germline V gene data show CDR1 as SGDLS and CDR2 as YYNGEE. CDR3 length equals 15 residues. Trimming took off 2 bases at V and 2 bases at J, with 14 bases between the two ends. The CDR3 loop is CASSVSLGGAYEQYF. The CDR3 DNA reads as TGTGCCAGCAGCGTCTCCCTAGGGGGAGCCTACGAGCAGTACTTC.

V gene TRBV6-4 combines with J gene TRBJ1-1, with D uncertain. V was shortened by 4 bases and J by 0 bases, with 12 bases between the two germline ends. This CDR3 region has 15 residues. The germline CDR1 and CDR2 sequences are MRHNA and SNTAGT. This CDR3 is CASSARTGMNTEAFF. In DNA, the CDR3 is TGTGCCAGCAGTGCTCGGACGGGGATGAACACTGAAGCTTTCTTT.

The chain combines TRBV2 with TRBJ2-7, with unresolved D. In germline, CDR1 is SNHLY, CDR2 FYNNEI. The CDR3 is 13 amino acids. The V and J ends lost 6 bases and 5 bases respectively, with 14 bases between them. The DNA of the CDR3 is TGTGCCAGCAGCCTTGATCGGCGGCACGAGCAGTACTTC. Translating it yields CASSLDRRHEQYF.

The chain employs TRBV9 and TRBJ2-7; 9 bases are shared with TRBD2. J lost 2 bases, V lost 0 bases, and 3 bases had no gene match. Germline V CDR1 and CDR2: SGDLS, YYNGEE. The CDR3 spans 15 residues. The CDR3 DNA reads TGTGCCAGCAGCGTAGGGGCGGGAGGGCCCTACGAGCAGTACTTC. Residues: CASSVGAGGPYEQYF.

For this clone: This specimen includes other DNA sequences encoding the same CDR3. V and J are TRBV27 and TRBJ1-5; a possible D gene is TRBD1 (5 bases). V lost 6 bases, J lost 2 bases, and 11 bases lay in between. Per the germline V gene, CDR1 is MNHEY and CDR2 is SMNVEV (reference sequence). This CDR3 is built from 14 residues. The CDR3 DNA sequence: TGTGCCAGCAGCTTTGCGGGGGGCAATCAGCCCCAGCATTTT. The encoded protein is CASSFAGGNQPQHF.

V usage is TRBV7-2 and J usage is TRBJ1-5; weak D call: TRBD1 (6 bases). CDR1 is SGHTA, CDR2 FQGNSA, per germline. The CDR3 is made up of 15 amino acids. Between the trimmed V and J ends, which lost 5 bases and 2 bases, there was a span of 13 bases. The CDR3 here is CASSPLGGRNQPQHF. CDR3 DNA: TGTGCCAGCAGCCCCCTCGGGGGGCGCAATCAGCCCCAGCATTTT.

A single count supports this clone. The rearrangement uses TRBV10-3 and TRBJ2-1; D gene unclear. The germline V gene has CDR1 ENHRY and CDR2 SYGVKD. Between the trimmed V and J ends, which lost 5 bases and 6 bases, there was a span of 5 bases. The CDR3 extends over 11 amino acids. The chain's CDR3 is CAISIGNEQFF. Here the CDR3 DNA reads TGTGCCATCAGTATCGGCAATGAGCAGTTCTTC.

The chain employs TRBV6-5 and TRBJ2-3; 7 nucleotides align to TRBD1. The CDR3 has 12 residues. The germline V gene has CDR1 MNHEY and CDR2 SVGAGI. The junction had 3 bases not matched to a gene; V was cut back by 8 bases and J by 4 bases. In DNA, the CDR3 is TGTGCCAGCGGACAGGACTCAGATACGCAGTATTTT. The encoded protein is CASGQDSDTQYF.

This clone was counted between two and nine times. The J gene is TRBJ2-7, the V gene TRBV6-7, with 7 bases aligning to TRBD1. TRBV6-7 is an ORF, with its function uncertain. The CDR3 contains 14 residues. The J segment lost 2 bases and the V segment lost 2 bases, leaving 3 bases of the junction unmatched. The CDR3 region has the DNA TGTGCCAGCAGTTACGGGACAGTCGCCTACGAGCAGTACTTC. This gives the protein CASSYGTVAYEQYF.

The chain is built from TRBV2 and TRBJ2-5, with D possibly being TRBD1 (5 bases). The CDR3 covers 12 residues. V shed 7 bases and J shed 14 bases, with 20 bases lying between them. Germline lookup yields CDR1 SNHLY and CDR2 FYNNEI. This CDR3 is CASTEGATTTYF. The CDR3 DNA is TGTGCCAGCACCGAAGGGGCTACCACTACCTACTTC.

The gene calls are TRBV2 and TRBJ2-6; the D gene is possibly TRBD1 (5 bases). Germline CDR1 SNHLY, CDR2 FYNNEI. Between the trimmed V and J ends, which lost 5 bases and 2 bases, there was a span of 7 bases. The CDR3 sequence is 14 residues long. The CDR3 sequence: CASSFRAGANVLTF. The DNA for the CDR3 is TGTGCCAGCAGTTTCAGGGCTGGGGCCAACGTCCTGACTTTC.

V and J are TRBV4-1 and TRBJ2-5; 11 bases agree with TRBD2. CDR1 and CDR2 (germline): MGHRA, YSYEKL. CDR3 length: 17 residues. J was trimmed by 5 bases and V by 4 bases; bases with no gene match: 12. The CDR3 protein is CASSPLTSGSFLETQYF. The CDR3 coding sequence is TGCGCCAGCAGCCCCCTAACTAGCGGGAGTTTCCTTGAGACCCAGTACTTC.

The chain links TRBV2 to TRBJ1-1, with D perhaps TRBD1 (5 bases). Per germline, CDR1 SNHLY and CDR2 FYNNEI. The CDR3 sequence is 15 residues long. V was trimmed by 6 bases and J by 2 bases, leaving 16 bases between them. CDR3 DNA: TGTGCCAGCAGCGGGACTTTACCCCGAAACACTGAAGCTTTCTTT. Its translation is CASSGTLPRNTEAFF.

This clone was detected only once. The CDR3 spells CAISDLGGVGTGELFF. The CDR3 DNA is TGTGCCATCAGTGACTTGGGAGGGGTTGGCACCGGGGAGCTGTTTTTT. The chain is built from TRBV10-3 and TRBJ2-2; TRBD2 matches at 7 bases. V was clipped by 3 bases and J by 4 bases; unmatched bases: 8. This CDR3 has 16 residues. The germline V gene encodes CDR1 ENHRY and CDR2 SYGVKD.

The chain employs TRBV7-9 and TRBJ1-2; maybe TRBD1 (5 bases). The CDR3 covers 13 residues. The V end lost 2 bases, the J end lost 8 bases, and 12 bases lay between the germline ends. CDR1 SEHNR and CDR2 FQNEAQ come from the germline V gene (reference sequence). The CDR3 DNA sequence: TGTGCCAGCAGCTTACAGGGTTTCGAAGGCTACACCTTC. It specifies CASSLQGFEGYTF.

The chain has TRBV29-1 and TRBJ2-7; the D is unclear. The CDR3 has 12 amino acids. Germline CDR1 and CDR2: SQVTM and ANQGSEA. V lost 0 bases and J lost 4, with 7 bases in between. Here the CDR3 DNA reads TGCAGCGTTGAAGATCCGGGTTACGAGCAGTACTTC. Protein sequence: CSVEDPGYEQYF.

This clone was recorded a few times. This sequence joins TRBV5-1 and TRBJ1-1, with 9 bases lining up with TRBD1. Per the germline V gene, CDR1 is SGHRS and CDR2 is YFSETQ. This CDR3 is 14 amino acids long. V dropped 4 bases and J dropped 3; count of bases not matched to a gene: 4. For the CDR3, the DNA is TGCGCCAGCAGCGGAAGGACAGGGGACACTGAAGCTTTCTTT. The encoded protein is CASSGRTGDTEAFF.

This sequence joins TRBV5-1 and TRBJ2-3; 11 bases are shared with TRBD1. CDR3 size: 14 residues. Germline V gene lookup returns CDR1 SGHRS and CDR2 YFSETQ. The V gene end was trimmed by 8 bases and the J gene end by 4 bases; junction bases not matched to a gene: 6. The CDR3 DNA sequence: TGCGCCAGGGACAGGGGGCGCCGGGCAGATACGCAGTATTTT. Its protein product is CARDRGRRADTQYF.